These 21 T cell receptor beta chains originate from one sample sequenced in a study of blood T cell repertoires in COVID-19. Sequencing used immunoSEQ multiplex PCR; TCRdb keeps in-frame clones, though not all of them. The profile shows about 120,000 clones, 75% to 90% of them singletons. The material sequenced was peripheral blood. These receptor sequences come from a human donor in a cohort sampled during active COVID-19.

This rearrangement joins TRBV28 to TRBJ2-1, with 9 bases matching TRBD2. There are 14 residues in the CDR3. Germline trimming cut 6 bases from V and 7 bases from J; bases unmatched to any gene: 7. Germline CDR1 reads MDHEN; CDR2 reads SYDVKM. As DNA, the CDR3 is TGTGCCAGCAGACTGACACTAGCGGGTAATGAGCAGTTCTTC. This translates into CASRLTLAGNEQFF. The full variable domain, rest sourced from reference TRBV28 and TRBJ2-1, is DVKVTQSSRYLVKRTGEKVFLECVQDMDHENMFWYRQDPGLGLRLIYFSYDVKMKEKGDIPEGYSVSREKKERFSLILESASTNQTSMYLCASRLTLAGNEQFFGPGTRLTVL.

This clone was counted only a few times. The DNA of the CDR3 is TGCGCCAGCAGCTTGGGGGCGGGTGGTCAGCCCCAGCATTTT. This codes for CASSLGAGGQPQHF. The chain is built from TRBV5-1 and TRBJ1-5; D is uncertain. Per the germline V gene, CDR1 is SGHRS and CDR2 is YFSETQ. V shed 0 bases and J shed 6 bases, with 10 bases lying between them. This CDR3 has 14 residues.

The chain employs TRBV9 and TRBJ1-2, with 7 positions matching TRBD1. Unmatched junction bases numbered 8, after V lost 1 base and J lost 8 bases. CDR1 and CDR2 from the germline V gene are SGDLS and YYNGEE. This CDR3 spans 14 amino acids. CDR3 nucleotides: TGTGCCAGCAGCGTACAGGGGGAGTCGGACGGCTACACCTTC. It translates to CASSVQGESDGYTF.

The CDR3 here is CASSELGQNNEQFF. In nucleotides, the CDR3 is TGCGCCAGCAGTGAGCTGGGACAAAACAATGAGCAGTTCTTC. V is TRBV10-1 and J is TRBJ2-1; possibly TRBD1 for D (6 bases). The germline V gene encodes CDR1 WNHNN and CDR2 SYGVQD (reference sequence). The CDR3 runs to 14 residues. V was shortened by 2 bases and J by 5 bases, with 10 bases between the two germline ends.

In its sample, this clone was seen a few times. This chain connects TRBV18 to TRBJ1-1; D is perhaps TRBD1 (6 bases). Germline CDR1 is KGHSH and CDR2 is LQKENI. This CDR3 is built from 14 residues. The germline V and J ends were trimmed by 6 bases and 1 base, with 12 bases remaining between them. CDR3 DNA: TGTGCCAGCTCGCCGGAACAGGGGAACACTGAAGCTTTCTTT. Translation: CASSPEQGNTEAFF.

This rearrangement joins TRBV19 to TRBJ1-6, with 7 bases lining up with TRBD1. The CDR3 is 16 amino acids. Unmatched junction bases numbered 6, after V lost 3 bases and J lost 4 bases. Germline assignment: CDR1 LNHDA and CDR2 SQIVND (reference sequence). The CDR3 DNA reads TGTGCCAGTAGTATGTTCGGACAGGCTTATAATTCACCCCTCCACTTT. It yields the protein CASSMFGQAYNSPLHF. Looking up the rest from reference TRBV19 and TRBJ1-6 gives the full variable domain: DGGITQSPKYLFRKEGQNVTLSCEQNLNHDAMYWYRQDPGQGLRLIYYSQIVNDFQKGDIAEGYSVSREKKESFPLTVTSAQKNPTAFYLCASSMFGQAYNSPLHFGNGTRLTVT.

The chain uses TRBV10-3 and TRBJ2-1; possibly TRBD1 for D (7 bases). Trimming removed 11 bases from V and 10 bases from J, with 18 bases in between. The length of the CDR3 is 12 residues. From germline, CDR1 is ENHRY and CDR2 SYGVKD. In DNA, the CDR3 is TGTGCCCAGCAGGGGGTGGAGGGGGAGCAGTTCTTC. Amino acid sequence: CAQQGVEGEQFF.

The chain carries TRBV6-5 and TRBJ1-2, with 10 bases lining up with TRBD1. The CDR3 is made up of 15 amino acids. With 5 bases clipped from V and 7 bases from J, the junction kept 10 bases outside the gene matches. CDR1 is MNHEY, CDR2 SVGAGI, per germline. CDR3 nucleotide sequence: TGTGCCAGCAGTCCGACAGGGGGCGAAAGGACTGGCTACACCTTC. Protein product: CASSPTGGERTGYTF.

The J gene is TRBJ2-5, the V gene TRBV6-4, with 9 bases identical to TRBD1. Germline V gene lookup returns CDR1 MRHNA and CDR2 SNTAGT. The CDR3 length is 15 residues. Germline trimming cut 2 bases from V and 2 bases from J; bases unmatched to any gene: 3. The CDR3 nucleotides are TGTGCCAGCAGTGACCAGACAGGGGGACAAGAGACCCAGTACTTC. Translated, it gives CASSDQTGGQETQYF.

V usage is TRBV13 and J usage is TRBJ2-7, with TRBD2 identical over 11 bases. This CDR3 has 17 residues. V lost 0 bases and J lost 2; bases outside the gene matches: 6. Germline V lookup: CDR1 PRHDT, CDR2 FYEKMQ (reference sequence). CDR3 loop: CASSLGLAGGITYEQYF. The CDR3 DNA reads TGTGCCAGCAGCTTAGGGCTAGCGGGGGGAATTACCTACGAGCAGTACTTC.

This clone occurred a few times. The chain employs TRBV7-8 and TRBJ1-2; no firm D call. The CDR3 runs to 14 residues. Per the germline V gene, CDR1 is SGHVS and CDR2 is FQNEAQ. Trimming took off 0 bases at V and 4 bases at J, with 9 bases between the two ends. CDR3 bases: TGTGCCAGCAGCTTAGCGGAGGGTTCCTATGGCTACACCTTC. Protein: CASSLAEGSYGYTF.

CDR3 in amino acids: CASSPKGRVAGQETQYF. CDR3 sequence (DNA): TGTGCCAGCAGCCCTAAGGGTAGGGTAGCGGGCCAAGAGACCCAGTACTTC. The rearrangement uses TRBV7-9 and TRBJ2-5; 7 nucleotides line up with TRBD2. J gave up 1 base and V 5 bases, and 13 bases lay outside the gene matches. The length of the CDR3 is 17 residues. Germline V lookup: CDR1 SEHNR, CDR2 FQNEAQ (reference sequence).

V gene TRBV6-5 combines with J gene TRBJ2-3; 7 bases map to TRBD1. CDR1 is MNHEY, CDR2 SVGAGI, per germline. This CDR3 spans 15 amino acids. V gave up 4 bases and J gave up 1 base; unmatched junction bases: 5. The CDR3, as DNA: TGTGCCAGCAGTTCAGGGACAGTCCGCACAGATACGCAGTATTTT. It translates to CASSSGTVRTDTQYF.

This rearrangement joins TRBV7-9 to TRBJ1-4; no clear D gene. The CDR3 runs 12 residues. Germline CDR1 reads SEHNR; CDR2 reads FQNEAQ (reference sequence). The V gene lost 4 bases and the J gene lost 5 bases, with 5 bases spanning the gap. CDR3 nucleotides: TGTGCCAGCAGCTCCCAGAATGAAAAACTGTTTTTT. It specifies CASSSQNEKLFF. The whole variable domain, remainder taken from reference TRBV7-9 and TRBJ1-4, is DTGVSQNPRHKITKRGQNVTFRCDPISEHNRLYWYRQTLGQGPEFLTYFQNEAQLEKSRLLSDRFSAERPKGSFSTLEIQRTEQGDSAMYLCASSSQNEKLFFGSGTQLSVL.

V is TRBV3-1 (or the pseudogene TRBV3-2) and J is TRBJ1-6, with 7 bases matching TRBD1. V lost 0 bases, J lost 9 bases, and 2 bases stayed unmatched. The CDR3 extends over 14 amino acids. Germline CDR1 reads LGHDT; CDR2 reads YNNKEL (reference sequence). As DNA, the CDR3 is TGTGCCAGCAGCCAAGACTGGGACAGTTCACCCCTCCACTTT. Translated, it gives CASSQDWDSSPLHF.

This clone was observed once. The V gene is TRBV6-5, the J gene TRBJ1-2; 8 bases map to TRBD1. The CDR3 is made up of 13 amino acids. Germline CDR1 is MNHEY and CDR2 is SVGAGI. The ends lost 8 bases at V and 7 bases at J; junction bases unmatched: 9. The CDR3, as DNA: TGTGCCAGCGAGAGGACAGGGATTTTTGGCTACACCTTC. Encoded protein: CASERTGIFGYTF.

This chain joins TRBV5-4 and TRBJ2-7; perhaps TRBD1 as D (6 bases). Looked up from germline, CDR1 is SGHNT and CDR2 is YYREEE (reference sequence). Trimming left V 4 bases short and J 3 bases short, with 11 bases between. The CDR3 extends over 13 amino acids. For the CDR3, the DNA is TGTGCCAGCAGCCCCGGGACACTCTACGAGCAGTACTTC. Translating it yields CASSPGTLYEQYF.

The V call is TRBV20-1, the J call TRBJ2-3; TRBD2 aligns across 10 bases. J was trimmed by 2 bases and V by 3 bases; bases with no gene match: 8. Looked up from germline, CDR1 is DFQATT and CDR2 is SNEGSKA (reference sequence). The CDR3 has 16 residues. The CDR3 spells CSASPGLAEVTDTQYF. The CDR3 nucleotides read TGCAGTGCTAGTCCCGGACTAGCGGAGGTCACAGATACGCAGTATTTT.

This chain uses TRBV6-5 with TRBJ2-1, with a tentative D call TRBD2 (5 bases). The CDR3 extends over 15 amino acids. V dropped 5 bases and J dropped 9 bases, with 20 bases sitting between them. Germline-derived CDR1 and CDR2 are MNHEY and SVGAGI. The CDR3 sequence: CASSPQGSLPGEQFF. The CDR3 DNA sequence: TGTGCCAGCAGTCCCCAAGGGAGCCTCCCGGGTGAGCAGTTCTTC.

Here the CDR3 DNA reads TGCGCCAGCAGCTCCGGGGGACAGTCTAACTATGGCTACACCTTC. Translated, it gives CASSSGGQSNYGYTF. The chain joins TRBV5-1 to TRBJ1-2, with 7 bases aligning to TRBD1. Germline V gene lookup returns CDR1 SGHRS and CDR2 YFSETQ. The V segment lost 3 bases and the J segment 0 bases; nucleotides outside the gene matches: 5. The CDR3 length is 15 residues.

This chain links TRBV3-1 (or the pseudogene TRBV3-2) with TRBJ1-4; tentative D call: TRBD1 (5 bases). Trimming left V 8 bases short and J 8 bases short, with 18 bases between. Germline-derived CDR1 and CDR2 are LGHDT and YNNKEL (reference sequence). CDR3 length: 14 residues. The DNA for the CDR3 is TGTGCCAGCCGCCCAACGGCCGGGGGGGAAAAACTGTTTTTT. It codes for CASRPTAGGEKLFF.